This is a list of T cell receptor beta chains from one sample in a study of blood T cells in healthy people across ages. TCRdb itself ran the 5' RACE reads through MiXCR, one entry per CDR3 protein. The sample carries 700,000 to 800,000 distinct CDR3 sequences, roughly 44% recorded once. Sample: blood. These receptors originate from a woman aged 55-70 years in good health. Both conserved end residues are part of each CDR3.

J gene: TRBJ2-3; V gene: TRBV7-2; CDR3 protein: CASASTGPQYF
J gene: TRBJ1-2; V gene: TRBV5-1; CDR3 protein: CASSLGSGGLDYTF
J gene: TRBJ2-7; V gene: TRBV20-1; CDR3 protein: CSARDFNGNHYEQYF
J gene: TRBJ2-1; V gene: TRBV13; CDR3 protein: CASSLRREGLQFF
J gene: TRBJ2-1; V gene: TRBV7-3; CDR3 protein: CASSSPDTYEQFF
J gene: TRBJ2-5; V gene: TRBV25-1; CDR3 protein: CASGIAEEETQYF
J gene: TRBJ2-1; V gene: TRBV29-1; CDR3 protein: CSVEAPVGRKSYNEQFF
J gene: TRBJ2-5; V gene: TRBV27; CDR3 protein: CASSPALGQPEETQYF
J gene: TRBJ1-5; V gene: TRBV11-2; CDR3 protein: CASSLSVDQPQHF
J gene: TRBJ2-1; V gene: TRBV18; CDR3 protein: CASSPQDLRGQGYNEQFF
J gene: TRBJ2-3; V gene: TRBV9; CDR3 protein: CASSAIGSTDTQYF
J gene: TRBJ2-1; V gene: TRBV6-2/TRBV6-3; CDR3 protein: CASRTSGSPSNEQFF
J gene: TRBJ2-1; V gene: TRBV5-1; CDR3 protein: CASSLGISRGQYNEQFF
J gene: TRBJ1-2; V gene: TRBV10-3; CDR3 protein: CAISDAAYGYTF
J gene: TRBJ2-5; V gene: TRBV6-6; CDR3 protein: CASSPTVGEQYF
J gene: TRBJ2-3; V gene: TRBV20-1; CDR3 protein: CSARPHRGRASDTQYF